This T cell receptor (beta chain) was recorded in a study of blood T cell repertoires in COVID-19. Study-level background: Samples came from the United States, Italy and Spain, spanning acute and convalescent COVID-19.

In the original processing: How many nucleated cells were present was estimated from reference gene primer amplification. Clones were sequenced by immunoSEQ multiplex PCR, and TCRdb holds only the in-frame ones, with some missing. The DNA gave D and trimming, while V, J and clone size come from that table. The sample carries about 270,000 clones, 85% to 90% recorded once. CDR1 is SGHNT, CDR2 YYREEE, per germline (reference sequence). This CDR3 is 13 amino acids long. V lost 3 bases and J lost 0, with 6 bases in between. The chain has TRBV5-4 and TRBJ1-1; the D gene is possibly TRBD1 (5 bases). Sequencing was carried out using PBMCs or T cells enriched from blood (not recorded which). The receptor was isolated from a woman aged 30 to 39 with acute COVID-19. CDR3 sequence: CASSSTVNTEAFF. DNA of the CDR3: TGTGCCAGCAGCTCGACAGTGAACACTGAAGCTTTCTTT.